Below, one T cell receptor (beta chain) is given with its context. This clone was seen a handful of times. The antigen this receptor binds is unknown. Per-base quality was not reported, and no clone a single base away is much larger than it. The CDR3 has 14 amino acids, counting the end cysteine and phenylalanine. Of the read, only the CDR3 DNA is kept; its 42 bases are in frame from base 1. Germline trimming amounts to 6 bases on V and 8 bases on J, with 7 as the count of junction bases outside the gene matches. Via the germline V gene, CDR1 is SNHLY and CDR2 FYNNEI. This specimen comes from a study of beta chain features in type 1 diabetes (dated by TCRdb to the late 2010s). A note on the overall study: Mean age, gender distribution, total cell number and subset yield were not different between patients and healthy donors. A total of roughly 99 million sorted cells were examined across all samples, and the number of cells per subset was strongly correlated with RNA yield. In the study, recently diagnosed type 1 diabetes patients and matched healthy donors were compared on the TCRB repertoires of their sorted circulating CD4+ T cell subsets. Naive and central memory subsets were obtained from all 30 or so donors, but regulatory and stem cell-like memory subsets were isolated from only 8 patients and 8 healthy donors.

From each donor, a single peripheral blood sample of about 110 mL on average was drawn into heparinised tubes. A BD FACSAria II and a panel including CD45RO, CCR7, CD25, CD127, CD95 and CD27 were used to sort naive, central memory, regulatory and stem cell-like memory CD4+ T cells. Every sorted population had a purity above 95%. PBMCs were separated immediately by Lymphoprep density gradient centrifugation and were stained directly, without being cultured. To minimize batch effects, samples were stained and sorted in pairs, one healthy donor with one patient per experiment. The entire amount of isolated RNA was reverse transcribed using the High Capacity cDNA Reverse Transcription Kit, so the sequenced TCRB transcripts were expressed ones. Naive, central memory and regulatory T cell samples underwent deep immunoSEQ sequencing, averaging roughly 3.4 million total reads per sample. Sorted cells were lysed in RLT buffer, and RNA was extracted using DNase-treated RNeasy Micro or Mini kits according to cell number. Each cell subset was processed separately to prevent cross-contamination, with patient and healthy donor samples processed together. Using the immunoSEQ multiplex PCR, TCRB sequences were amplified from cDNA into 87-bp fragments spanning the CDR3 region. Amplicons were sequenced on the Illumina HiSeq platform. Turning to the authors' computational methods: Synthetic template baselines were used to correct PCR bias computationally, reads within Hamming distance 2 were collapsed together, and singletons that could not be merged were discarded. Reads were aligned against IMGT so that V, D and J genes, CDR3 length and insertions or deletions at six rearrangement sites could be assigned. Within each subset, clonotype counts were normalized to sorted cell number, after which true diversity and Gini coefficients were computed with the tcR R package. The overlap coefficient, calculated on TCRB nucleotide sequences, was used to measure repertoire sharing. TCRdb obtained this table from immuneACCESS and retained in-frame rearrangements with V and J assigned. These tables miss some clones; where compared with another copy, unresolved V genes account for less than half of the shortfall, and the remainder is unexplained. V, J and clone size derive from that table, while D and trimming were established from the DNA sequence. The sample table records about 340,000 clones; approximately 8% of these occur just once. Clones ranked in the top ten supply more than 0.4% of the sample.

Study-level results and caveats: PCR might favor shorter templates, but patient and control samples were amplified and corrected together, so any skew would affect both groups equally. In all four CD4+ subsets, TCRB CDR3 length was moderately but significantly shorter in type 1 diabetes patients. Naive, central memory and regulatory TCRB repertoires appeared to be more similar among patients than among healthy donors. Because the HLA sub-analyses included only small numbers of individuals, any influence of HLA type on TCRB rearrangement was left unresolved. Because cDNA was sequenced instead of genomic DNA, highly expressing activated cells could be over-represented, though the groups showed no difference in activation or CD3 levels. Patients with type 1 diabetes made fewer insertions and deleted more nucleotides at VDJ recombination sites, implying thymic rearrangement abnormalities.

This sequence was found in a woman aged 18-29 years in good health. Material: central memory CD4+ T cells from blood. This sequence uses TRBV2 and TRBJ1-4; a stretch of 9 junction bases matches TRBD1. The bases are TGTGCCAGCAGACTACAGGGGGCGAAAGAAAAACTGTTTTTT. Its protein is CASRLQGAKEKLFF.